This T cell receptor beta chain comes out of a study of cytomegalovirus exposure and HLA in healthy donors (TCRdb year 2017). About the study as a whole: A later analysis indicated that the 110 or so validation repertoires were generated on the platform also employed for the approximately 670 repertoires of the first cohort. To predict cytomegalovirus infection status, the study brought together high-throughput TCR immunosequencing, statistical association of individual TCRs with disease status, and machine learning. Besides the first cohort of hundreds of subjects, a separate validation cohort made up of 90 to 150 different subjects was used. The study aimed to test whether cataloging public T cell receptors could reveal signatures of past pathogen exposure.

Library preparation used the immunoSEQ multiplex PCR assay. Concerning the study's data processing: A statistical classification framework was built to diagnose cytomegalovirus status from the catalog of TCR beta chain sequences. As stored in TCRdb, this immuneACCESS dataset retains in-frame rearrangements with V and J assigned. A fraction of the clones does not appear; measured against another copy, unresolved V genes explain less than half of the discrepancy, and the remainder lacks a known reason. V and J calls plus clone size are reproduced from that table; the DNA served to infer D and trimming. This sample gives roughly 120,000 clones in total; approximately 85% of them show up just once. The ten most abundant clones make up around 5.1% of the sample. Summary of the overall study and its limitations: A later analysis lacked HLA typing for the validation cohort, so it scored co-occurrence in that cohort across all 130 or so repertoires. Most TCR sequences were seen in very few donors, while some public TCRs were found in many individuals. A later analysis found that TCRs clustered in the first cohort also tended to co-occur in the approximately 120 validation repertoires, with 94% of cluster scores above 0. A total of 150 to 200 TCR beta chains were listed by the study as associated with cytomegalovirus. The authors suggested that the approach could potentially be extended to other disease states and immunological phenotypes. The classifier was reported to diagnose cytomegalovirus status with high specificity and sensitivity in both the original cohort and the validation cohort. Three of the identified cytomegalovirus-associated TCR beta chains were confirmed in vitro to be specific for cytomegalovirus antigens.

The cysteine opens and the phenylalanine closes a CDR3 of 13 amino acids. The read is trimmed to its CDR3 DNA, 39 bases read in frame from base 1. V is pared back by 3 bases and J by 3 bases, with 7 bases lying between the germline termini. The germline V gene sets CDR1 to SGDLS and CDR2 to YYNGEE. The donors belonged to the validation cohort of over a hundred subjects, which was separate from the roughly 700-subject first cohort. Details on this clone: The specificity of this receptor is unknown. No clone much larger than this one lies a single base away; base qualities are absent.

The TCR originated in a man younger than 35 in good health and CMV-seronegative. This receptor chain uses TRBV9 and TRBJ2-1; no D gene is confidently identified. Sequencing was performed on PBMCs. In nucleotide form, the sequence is TGTGCCAGCAGCGCCCTCCGCTACAATGAGCAGTTCTTC. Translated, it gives CASSALRYNEQFF.